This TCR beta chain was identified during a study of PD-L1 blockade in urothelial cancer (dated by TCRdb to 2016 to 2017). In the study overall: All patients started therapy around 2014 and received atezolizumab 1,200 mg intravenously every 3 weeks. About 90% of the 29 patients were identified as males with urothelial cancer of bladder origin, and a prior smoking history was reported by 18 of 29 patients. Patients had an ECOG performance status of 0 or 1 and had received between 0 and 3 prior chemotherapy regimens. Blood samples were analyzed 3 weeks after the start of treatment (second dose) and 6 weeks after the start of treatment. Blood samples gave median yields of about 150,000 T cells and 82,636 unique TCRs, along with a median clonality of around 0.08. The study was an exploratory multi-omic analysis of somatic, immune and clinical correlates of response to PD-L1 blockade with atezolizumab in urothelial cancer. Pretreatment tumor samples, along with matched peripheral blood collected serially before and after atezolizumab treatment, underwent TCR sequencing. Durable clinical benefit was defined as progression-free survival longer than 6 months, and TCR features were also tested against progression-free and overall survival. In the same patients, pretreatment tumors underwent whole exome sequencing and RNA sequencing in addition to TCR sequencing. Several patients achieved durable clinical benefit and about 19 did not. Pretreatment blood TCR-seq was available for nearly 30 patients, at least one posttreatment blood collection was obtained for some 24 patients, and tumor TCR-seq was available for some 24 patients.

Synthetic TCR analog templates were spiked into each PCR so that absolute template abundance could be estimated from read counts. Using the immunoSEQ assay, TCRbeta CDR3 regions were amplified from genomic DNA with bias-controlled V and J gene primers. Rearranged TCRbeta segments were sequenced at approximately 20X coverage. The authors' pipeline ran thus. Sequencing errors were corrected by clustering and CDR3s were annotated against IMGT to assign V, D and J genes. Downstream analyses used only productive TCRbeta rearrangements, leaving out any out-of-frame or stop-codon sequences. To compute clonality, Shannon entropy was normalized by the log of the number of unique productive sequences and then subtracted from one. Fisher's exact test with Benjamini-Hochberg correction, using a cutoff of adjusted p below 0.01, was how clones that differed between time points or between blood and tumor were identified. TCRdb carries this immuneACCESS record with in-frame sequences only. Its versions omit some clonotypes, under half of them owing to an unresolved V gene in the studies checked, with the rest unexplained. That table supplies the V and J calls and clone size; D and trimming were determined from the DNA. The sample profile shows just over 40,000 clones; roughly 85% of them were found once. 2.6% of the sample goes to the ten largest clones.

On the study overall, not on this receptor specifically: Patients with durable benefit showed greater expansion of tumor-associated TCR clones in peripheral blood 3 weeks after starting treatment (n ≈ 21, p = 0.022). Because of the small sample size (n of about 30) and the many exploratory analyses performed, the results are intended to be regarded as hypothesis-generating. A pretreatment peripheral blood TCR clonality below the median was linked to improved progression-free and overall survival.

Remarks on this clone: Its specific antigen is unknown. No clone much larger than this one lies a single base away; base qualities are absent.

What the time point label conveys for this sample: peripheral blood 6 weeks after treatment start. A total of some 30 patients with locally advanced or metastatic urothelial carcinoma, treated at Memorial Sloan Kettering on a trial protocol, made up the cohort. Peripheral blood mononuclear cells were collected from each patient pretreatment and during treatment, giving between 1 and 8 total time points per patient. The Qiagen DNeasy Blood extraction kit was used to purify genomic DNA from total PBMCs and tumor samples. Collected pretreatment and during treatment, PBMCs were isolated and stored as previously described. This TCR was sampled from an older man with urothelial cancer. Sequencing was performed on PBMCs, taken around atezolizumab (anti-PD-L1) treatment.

Here is the DNA: TGCAGCGTCTTCGGAGATACGCAGTATTTT. This codes for CSVFGDTQYF. The chain links TRBV29-1 with TRBJ2-3; the D gene lacks a confident call. CDR1 SQVTM and CDR2 ANQGSEA are derived from the germline V gene. A distance of 6 bases separates the germline ends of V and J, which lose 6 bases and 5 bases respectively. Taken from cysteine to phenylalanine, the CDR3 has 10 residues. Only CDR3 DNA remains: 30 bases, in frame from the first base.